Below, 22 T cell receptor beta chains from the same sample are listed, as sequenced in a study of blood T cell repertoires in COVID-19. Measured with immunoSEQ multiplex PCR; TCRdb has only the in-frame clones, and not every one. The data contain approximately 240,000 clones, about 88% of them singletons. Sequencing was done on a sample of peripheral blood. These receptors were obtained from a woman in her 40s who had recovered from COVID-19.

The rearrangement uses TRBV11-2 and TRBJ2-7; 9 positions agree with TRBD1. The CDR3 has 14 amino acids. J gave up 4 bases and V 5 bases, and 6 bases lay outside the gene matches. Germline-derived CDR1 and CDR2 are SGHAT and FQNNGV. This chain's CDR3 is CASSPGQGQYEQYF. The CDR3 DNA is TGTGCCAGCAGCCCTGGACAGGGGCAGTACGAGCAGTACTTC. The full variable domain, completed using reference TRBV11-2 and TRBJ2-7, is EAGVAQSPRYKIIEKRQSVAFWCNPISGHATLYWYQQILGQGPKLLIQFQNNGVVDDSQLPKDRFSAERLKGVDSTLKIQPAKLEDSAVYLCASSPGQGQYEQYFGPGTRLTVT.

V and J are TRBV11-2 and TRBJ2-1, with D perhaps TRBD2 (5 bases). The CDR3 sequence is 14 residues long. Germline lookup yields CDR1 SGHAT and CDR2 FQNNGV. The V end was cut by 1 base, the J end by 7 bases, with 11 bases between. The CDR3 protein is CASSLGLALNEQFF. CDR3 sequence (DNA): TGTGCCAGCAGCTTAGGCCTAGCATTGAATGAGCAGTTCTTC.

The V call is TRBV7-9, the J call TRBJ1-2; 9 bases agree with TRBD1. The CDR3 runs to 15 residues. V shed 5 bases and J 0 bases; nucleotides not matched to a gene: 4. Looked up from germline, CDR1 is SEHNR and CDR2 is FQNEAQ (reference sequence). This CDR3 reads CASSRGTGSNYGYTF. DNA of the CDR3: TGTGCCAGCAGCCGTGGGACAGGGTCTAACTATGGCTACACCTTC.

The CDR3, as DNA: TGTGCCAGCAGTGTGGCGACCACAGGGGCTATCTACGAGCAGTACTTC. Residues: CASSVATTGAIYEQYF. This chain uses TRBV5-6 with TRBJ2-7; TRBD1 matches 7 bases. The germline V gene encodes CDR1 SGHDT and CDR2 YYEEEE. The CDR3 has 16 residues. V trimming: 5 bases; J trimming: 3 bases; junction bases outside the gene matches: 14. Together with reference TRBV5-6 and TRBJ2-7, the CDR3 gives the full variable domain: DAGVTQSPTHLIKTRGQQVTLRCSPKSGHDTVSWYQQALGQGPQFIFQYYEEEERQRGNFPDRFSGHQFPNYSSELNVNALLLGDSALYLCASSVATTGAIYEQYFGPGTRLTVT.

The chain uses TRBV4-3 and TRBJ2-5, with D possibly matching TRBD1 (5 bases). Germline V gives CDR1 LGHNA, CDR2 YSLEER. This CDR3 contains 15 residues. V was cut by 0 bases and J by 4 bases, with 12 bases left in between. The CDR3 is CASSQEGAGSETQYF. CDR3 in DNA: TGCGCCAGCAGCCAAGAAGGGGCAGGTTCAGAGACCCAGTACTTC.

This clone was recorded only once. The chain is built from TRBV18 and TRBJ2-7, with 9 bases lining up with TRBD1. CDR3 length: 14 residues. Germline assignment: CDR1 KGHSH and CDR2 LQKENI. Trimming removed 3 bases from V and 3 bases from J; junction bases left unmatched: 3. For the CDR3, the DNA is TGTGCCAGCTCACCGCGGACAGGGGACTACGAGCAGTACTTC. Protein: CASSPRTGDYEQYF.

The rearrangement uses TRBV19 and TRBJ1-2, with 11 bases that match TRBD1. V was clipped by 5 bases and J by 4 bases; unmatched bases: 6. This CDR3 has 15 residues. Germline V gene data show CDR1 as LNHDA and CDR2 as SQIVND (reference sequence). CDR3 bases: TGTGCCAGTAGTCTGTTAGGACAGGGGGCCTATGGCTACACCTTC. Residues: CASSLLGQGAYGYTF.

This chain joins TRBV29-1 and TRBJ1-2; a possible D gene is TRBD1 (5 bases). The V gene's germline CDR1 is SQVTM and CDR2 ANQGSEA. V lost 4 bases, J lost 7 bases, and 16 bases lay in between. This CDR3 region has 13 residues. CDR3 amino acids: CSVGGDSRGGYTF. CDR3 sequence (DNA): TGCAGCGTTGGGGGGGATTCCCGTGGTGGCTACACCTTC. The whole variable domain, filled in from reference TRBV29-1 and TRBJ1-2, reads SAVISQKPSRDICQRGTSLTIQCQVDSQVTMMFWYRQQPGQSLTLIATANQGSEATYESGFVIDKFPISRPNLTFSTLTVSNMSPEDSSIYLCSVGGDSRGGYTFGSGTRLTVV.

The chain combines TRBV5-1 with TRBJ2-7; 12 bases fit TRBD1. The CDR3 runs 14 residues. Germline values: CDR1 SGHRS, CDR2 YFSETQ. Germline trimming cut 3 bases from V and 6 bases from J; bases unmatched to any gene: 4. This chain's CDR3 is CASSSGQGATEQYF. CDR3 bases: TGCGCCAGCAGCTCGGGACAGGGGGCGACCGAGCAGTACTTC.

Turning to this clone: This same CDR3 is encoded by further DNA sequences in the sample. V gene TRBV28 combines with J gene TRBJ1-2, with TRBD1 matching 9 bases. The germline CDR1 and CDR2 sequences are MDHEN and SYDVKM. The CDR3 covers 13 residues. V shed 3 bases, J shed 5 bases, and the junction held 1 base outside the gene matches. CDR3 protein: CASSLTGGYGYTF. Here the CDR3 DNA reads TGTGCCAGCAGTTTGACAGGGGGTTATGGCTACACCTTC.

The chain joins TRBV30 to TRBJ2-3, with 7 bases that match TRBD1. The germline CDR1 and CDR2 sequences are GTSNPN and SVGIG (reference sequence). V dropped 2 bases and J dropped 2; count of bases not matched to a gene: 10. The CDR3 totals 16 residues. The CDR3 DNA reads TGTGCCTGGAGTTTGGACCGGGACAGATCCACAGATACGCAGTATTTT. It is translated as CAWSLDRDRSTDTQYF.

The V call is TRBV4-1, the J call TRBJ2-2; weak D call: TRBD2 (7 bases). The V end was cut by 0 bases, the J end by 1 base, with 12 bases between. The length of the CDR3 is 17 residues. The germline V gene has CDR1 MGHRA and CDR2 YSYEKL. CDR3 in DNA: TGCGCCAGCAGCCAAGACAGGGGAGGGTGGAACACCGGGGAGCTGTTTTTT. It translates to CASSQDRGGWNTGELFF.

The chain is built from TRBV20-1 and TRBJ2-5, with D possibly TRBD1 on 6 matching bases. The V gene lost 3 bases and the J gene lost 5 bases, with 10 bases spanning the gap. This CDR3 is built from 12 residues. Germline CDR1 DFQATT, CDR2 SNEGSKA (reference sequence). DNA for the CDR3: TGCAGTGCTAGTTGGCAGGGGGAGACCCAGTACTTC. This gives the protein CSASWQGETQYF.

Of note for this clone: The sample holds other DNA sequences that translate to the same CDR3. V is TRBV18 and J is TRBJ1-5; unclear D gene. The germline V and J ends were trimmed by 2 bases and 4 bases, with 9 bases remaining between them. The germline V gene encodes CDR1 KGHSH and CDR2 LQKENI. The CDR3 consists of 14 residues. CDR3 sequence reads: CASSPSGDNQPQHF. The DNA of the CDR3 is TGTGCCAGCTCACCATCAGGTGATAATCAGCCCCAGCATTTT.

The CDR3 nucleotides read TGTGCCAGCAGCCAAGTCCTAGCTAACTATGGCTACACCTTC. Residues: CASSQVLANYGYTF. V and J are TRBV4-2 and TRBJ1-2; D is unclear. CDR3 length: 14 amino acids. Trimming removed 1 base from V and 0 bases from J, with 6 bases in between. Per germline, CDR1 LGHNA and CDR2 YNFKEQ.

The CDR3, as DNA: TGTGCCAGCAGCTCCGGGACTAGCGTGTTCAATGAGCAGTTCTTC. It is translated as CASSSGTSVFNEQFF. The gene calls are TRBV5-4 and TRBJ2-1, with 10 nucleotides matching TRBD2. Losses at the gene ends were 3 bases for V and 6 bases for J; bases not matched to a gene: 6. Germline V gene lookup returns CDR1 SGHNT and CDR2 YYREEE (reference sequence). The CDR3 extends over 15 amino acids.

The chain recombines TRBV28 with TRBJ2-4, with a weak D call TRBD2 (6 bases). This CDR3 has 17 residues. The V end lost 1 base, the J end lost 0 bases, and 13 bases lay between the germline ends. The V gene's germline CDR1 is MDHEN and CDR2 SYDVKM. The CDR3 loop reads CASSLSGGALAKNIQYF. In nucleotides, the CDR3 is TGTGCCAGCAGTTTATCTGGCGGGGCCCTAGCCAAAAACATTCAGTACTTC.

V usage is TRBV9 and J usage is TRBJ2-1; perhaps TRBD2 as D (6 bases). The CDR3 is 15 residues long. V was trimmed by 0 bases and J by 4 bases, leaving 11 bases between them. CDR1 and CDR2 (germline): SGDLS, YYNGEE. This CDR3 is CASSVGWDSYNEQFF. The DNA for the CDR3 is TGTGCCAGCAGCGTAGGTTGGGACTCGTACAATGAGCAGTTCTTC.

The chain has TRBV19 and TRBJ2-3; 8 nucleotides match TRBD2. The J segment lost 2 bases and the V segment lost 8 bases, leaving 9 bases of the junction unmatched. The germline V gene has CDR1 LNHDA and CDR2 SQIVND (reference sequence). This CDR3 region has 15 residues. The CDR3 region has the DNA TGTGCCAGTGGTGATAGCGGGGCTCTCACAGATACGCAGTATTTT. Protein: CASGDSGALTDTQYF.

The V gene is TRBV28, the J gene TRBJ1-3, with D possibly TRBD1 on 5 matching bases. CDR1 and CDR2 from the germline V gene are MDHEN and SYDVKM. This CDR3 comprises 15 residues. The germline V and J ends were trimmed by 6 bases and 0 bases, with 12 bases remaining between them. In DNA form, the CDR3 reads TGTGCCAGCAGATTCCGACAGATCTCTGGAAACACCATATATTTT. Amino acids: CASRFRQISGNTIYF.

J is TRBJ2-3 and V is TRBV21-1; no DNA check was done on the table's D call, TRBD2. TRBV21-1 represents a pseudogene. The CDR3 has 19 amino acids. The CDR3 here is CASSKGVGLASASTDTQYF. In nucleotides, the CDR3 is TGTGCCAGCAGCAAAGGGGTGGGACTAGCAAGTGCTAGCACAGATACGCAGTATTTT.

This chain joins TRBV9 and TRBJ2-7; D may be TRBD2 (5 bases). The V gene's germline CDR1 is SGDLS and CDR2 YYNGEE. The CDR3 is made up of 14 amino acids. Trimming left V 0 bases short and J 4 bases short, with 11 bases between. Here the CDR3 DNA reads TGTGCCAGCAGCGTAGGAGGGAACCAGTACGAGCAGTACTTC. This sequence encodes CASSVGGNQYEQYF.